This T cell receptor beta chain was observed in a study of STAT5B mutations in CD4+ large granular lymphocyte leukemia. Using immunoSEQ multiplex PCR, the repertoire was profiled, and TCRdb retains in-frame clones only, with some absent. Altogether about 40,000 clones are present, about four fifths being singletons, with the ten largest covering around 3.5%. This receptor was obtained from a human donor in good health. The specimen was CD4+ T cells from blood buffy coats.

CDR3 sequence reads: CAISPTTSGRGNEQFF. DNA of the CDR3: TGTGCCATCAGCCCTACGACTAGCGGGAGAGGTAATGAGCAGTTCTTC. V usage is TRBV10-3 and J usage is TRBJ2-1; TRBD2 matches at 12 bases. V shed 6 bases, J shed 7 bases, and the junction held 10 bases outside the gene matches. Germline lookup yields CDR1 ENHRY and CDR2 SYGVKD. The CDR3 is made up of 16 amino acids.